This passage covers 12 T cell receptor beta chains from one sample sequenced in a study of blood T cell repertoires in COVID-19. Generated by immunoSEQ multiplex PCR, the TCRdb table keeps only in-frame clones and is missing some. The sample comprises 70,000 to 90,000 clones, roughly 90% of which are singletons, and less than 1.5% rests with the top ten. Sequencing used PBMCs or T cells enriched from blood (not recorded which). These receptors were taken from a woman between 45 and 65 years old with acute COVID-19.

The rearrangement uses TRBV29-1 and TRBJ1-1, with a tentative D call TRBD1 (5 bases). The length of the CDR3 is 13 residues. V shed 3 bases and J shed 4 bases, with 12 bases lying between them. In germline, CDR1 is SQVTM, CDR2 ANQGSEA. The CDR3 nucleotides read TGCAGCGTTGAGTGGGGCGGGAGCACTGAAGCTTTCTTT. The encoded protein is CSVEWGGSTEAFF.

This chain connects TRBV5-1 to TRBJ2-7; D might be TRBD2 (6 bases). This CDR3 has 14 residues. Between the trimmed V and J ends, which lost 0 bases and 6 bases, there was a span of 13 bases. Germline V gene data show CDR1 as SGHRS and CDR2 as YFSETQ. The CDR3 here is CASSLGTLGGEQYF. The DNA for the CDR3 is TGCGCCAGCAGCTTGGGGACACTCGGGGGCGAGCAGTACTTC.

The rearrangement joins TRBV11-2 to TRBJ2-1; tentatively, D is TRBD1 (5 bases). This CDR3 is built from 13 residues. The germline V gene encodes CDR1 SGHAT and CDR2 FQNNGV. With 4 bases removed from V and 9 bases from J, the gap between germline ends came to 13 bases. CDR3 residues: CASSSQGVSEQFF. The CDR3 DNA follows: TGTGCCAGCAGCTCGCAAGGGGTGAGTGAGCAGTTCTTC.

The chain recombines TRBV18 with TRBJ1-3; D not resolved. The CDR3 consists of 14 residues. Trimming left V 3 bases short and J 3 bases short, with 9 bases between. The germline V gene encodes CDR1 KGHSH and CDR2 LQKENI. CDR3: CASSPAGHGNTIYF. CDR3 nucleotide sequence: TGTGCCAGCTCACCTGCGGGCCATGGAAACACCATATATTTT.

This chain uses TRBV27 with TRBJ2-7, with a weak D call TRBD2 (6 bases). This CDR3 is built from 11 residues. The germline gives CDR1 MNHEY, CDR2 SMNVEV (reference sequence). V was shortened by 6 bases and J by 6 bases, with 9 bases between the two germline ends. CDR3 nucleotides: TGTGCCAGCAGCTGGAGGGGCGAGCAGTACTTC. Encoded protein: CASSWRGEQYF.

The V call is TRBV6-1, the J call TRBJ1-4, with a tentative D call TRBD1 (5 bases). The CDR3 length is 15 residues. V lost 0 bases and J lost 7, with 12 bases in between. Germline CDR1 is MNHNS and CDR2 is SASEGT. The DNA of the CDR3 is TGTGCCAGCAGTGAAGCGGGGAGGGACGGTGAAAAACTGTTTTTT. Protein sequence: CASSEAGRDGEKLFF.

The CDR3 region has the DNA TGTGCCAGCAGCCAGGGCAACAGGGGAGGTGGAAACACCATATATTTT. This codes for CASSQGNRGGGNTIYF. This chain uses TRBV4-2 with TRBJ1-3, with 7 bases lining up with TRBD1. In germline, CDR1 is LGHNA, CDR2 YNFKEQ. J gave up 3 bases and V 3 bases, and 8 bases lay outside the gene matches. The CDR3 has 16 amino acids.

This clone has just one count. This chain connects TRBV6-1 to TRBJ1-5; D is ambiguous. The CDR3 is made up of 12 amino acids. The germline gives CDR1 MNHNS, CDR2 SASEGT. V was shortened by 1 base and J by 5 bases, with 3 bases between the two germline ends. For the CDR3, the DNA is TGTGCCAGCAGTGAAGTAGATCAGCCCCAGCATTTT. Its protein is CASSEVDQPQHF.

The chain joins TRBV9 to TRBJ2-5; 11 nucleotides line up with TRBD2. The CDR3 is 16 amino acids. V was pared by 3 bases and J by 4 bases, with 8 bases of the junction left unmatched. CDR1 and CDR2 from the germline V gene are SGDLS and YYNGEE. The CDR3 loop is CASSGPPGLAAETQYF. CDR3 nucleotides: TGTGCCAGCAGCGGCCCTCCGGGACTAGCGGCAGAGACCCAGTACTTC.

This sequence joins TRBV19 and TRBJ1-2; 11 positions match TRBD1. The CDR3 spans 15 residues. The V and J ends lost 1 base and 4 bases, in that order; junction bases with no gene match: 2. Germline lookup yields CDR1 LNHDA and CDR2 SQIVND (reference sequence). CDR3 coding DNA: TGTGCCAGTAGTATAGCCGGGACAGGGGGCTATGGCTACACCTTC. Protein sequence: CASSIAGTGGYGYTF.

V and J are TRBV19 and TRBJ1-2; a possible D gene is TRBD1 (6 bases). Germline assignment: CDR1 LNHDA and CDR2 SQIVND (reference sequence). The CDR3 sequence is 14 residues long. V was trimmed by 4 bases and J by 5 bases, leaving 14 bases between them. The CDR3 loop reads CASSTRTASYGYTF. The CDR3 coding sequence is TGTGCCAGTAGTACCCGGACAGCTTCTTATGGCTACACCTTC.

V and J are TRBV28 and TRBJ1-5; TRBD1 might be the D (5 bases). CDR3 length: 14 residues. Germline assignment: CDR1 MDHEN and CDR2 SYDVKM. Trimming removed 4 bases from V and 5 bases from J, with 12 bases in between. DNA for the CDR3: TGTGCCAGCAGTTATGGGGCGGCCGATCAGCCCCAGCATTTT. Protein product: CASSYGAADQPQHF. The variable domain in full, completed from reference TRBV28 and TRBJ1-5, reads DVKVTQSSRYLVKRTGEKVFLECVQDMDHENMFWYRQDPGLGLRLIYFSYDVKMKEKGDIPEGYSVSREKKERFSLILESASTNQTSMYLCASSYGAADQPQHFGDGTRLSIL.